A selection of T cell receptor beta chains follows, all from one sample in a study of control samples from healthy donors and cancer patients. The table came from immunoSEQ multiplex PCR; TCRdb's copy has only in-frame clones and leaves some out. The table records over 100,000 clones, 75% to 95% of them present only once. Sample: blood. The receptors come from a man aged 40-49 years in good health. Each CDR3 is given with its conserved first and last residue. The D gene is left open where the match is weak. Where a row states a size, it is once, few, many or the class of an expanded clone; other rows omit it.

d_call j_call v_call clone_size cdr3_aa cdr3_nt
NA TRBJ2-2 TRBV2 NA CASSEAGASEDGELFF TGTGCCAGCAGTGAAGCGGGGGCCTCCGAGGACGGGGAGCTGTTTTTT
TRBD1 TRBJ1-2 TRBV4-2 NA CASSQGVGTAINVDGYTF TGTGCCAGCAGCCAAGGGGTCGGGACAGCTATTAATGTCGATGGCTACACCTTC
TRBD2 TRBJ2-5 TRBV5-1 NA CASSFRLAANQETQYF TGCGCCAGCAGCTTCCGACTAGCGGCAAACCAAGAGACCCAGTACTTC
NA TRBJ2-7 TRBV6-5 once CASNNRGVYEQYF TGTGCCAGCAATAATAGGGGGGTATACGAGCAGTACTTC
NA TRBJ1-5 TRBV27 NA CASRLTGGGVNQPQHF TGTGCCAGCAGACTTACAGGTGGAGGGGTCAATCAGCCCCAGCATTTT
NA TRBJ1-1 TRBV19 NA CASSIRAGLNTEAFF TGTGCCAGTAGTATCAGGGCCGGGTTGAACACTGAAGCTTTCTTT
TRBD1 TRBJ1-5 TRBV29-1 NA CSVRDRGSNQPQHF TGCAGCGTGCGTGACAGGGGAAGCAATCAGCCCCAGCATTTT
TRBD1 TRBJ1-4 TRBV6-6 NA CASSPDREGNEKLFF TGTGCCAGCAGTCCGGACAGGGAAGGAAATGAAAAACTGTTTTTT
TRBD1 TRBJ2-7 TRBV5-1 NA CASSLGGTGAYEQYF TGCGCCAGCAGCTTGGGGGGGACAGGGGCGTACGAGCAGTACTTC
TRBD2 TRBJ2-5 TRBV7-3 once CASSLIAGPQGTQYF TGTGCCAGCAGCTTAATAGCGGGGCCCCAAGGGACCCAGTACTTC
NA TRBJ1-2 TRBV5-8 NA CASSLTGPANYGYTF TGTGCCAGCAGCCTGACCGGTCCTGCTAACTATGGCTACACCTTC
NA TRBJ2-5 TRBV18 NA CASSPGETQYF TGTGCCAGCTCACCTGGAGAGACCCAGTACTTC
NA TRBJ2-2 TRBV4-2 NA CASSQDVTYTGELFF TGTGCCAGCAGCCAAGATGTGACGTACACCGGGGAGCTGTTTTTT
NA TRBJ1-5 TRBV7-9 few CASSLRDNQPQHF TGTGCCAGCAGCCTCAGGGACAATCAGCCCCAGCATTTT
NA TRBJ2-7 TRBV6-5 NA CASSYIAREQYF TGTGCCAGCAGTTATATAGCGCGCGAGCAGTACTTC
NA TRBJ1-2 TRBV20-1 NA CSANGISGYTF TGCAGTGCTAATGGGATCTCGGGCTACACCTTC
NA TRBJ2-7 TRBV3-1/TRBV3-2 NA CASSPLTTSYEQYF TGTGCCAGCAGCCCCCTCACCACCTCCTACGAGCAGTACTTC
TRBD1 TRBJ2-5 TRBV5-1 NA CASSLGQGRETQYF TGCGCCAGCAGCTTGGGACAGGGCCGAGAGACCCAGTACTTC
NA TRBJ2-2 TRBV21-1 NA CASSKGASGGTGELFF TGTGCCAGCAGCAAAGGAGCTAGCGGGGGCACCGGGGAGCTGTTTTTT
NA TRBJ1-2 TRBV27 NA CASRTSRVGYGYTF TGTGCCAGCAGAACCAGCCGGGTCGGCTATGGCTACACCTTC
NA TRBJ2-1 TRBV10-3 NA CAISPPGFSYNEQFF TGTGCCATCAGTCCGCCTGGGTTCTCCTACAATGAGCAGTTCTTC
TRBD1 TRBJ2-2 TRBV9 NA CASSVRTGGTGELFF TGTGCCAGCAGCGTCCGGACAGGAGGAACCGGGGAGCTGTTTTTT
TRBD2 TRBJ2-7 TRBV27 once CASSPTSGGWEQYF TGTGCCAGCAGTCCGACTAGCGGGGGTTGGGAGCAGTACTTC
NA TRBJ1-5 TRBV6-1 once CASSEFRGSQPQHF TGTGCCAGCAGTGAGTTTAGGGGTAGCCAGCCCCAGCATTTT
TRBD2 TRBJ2-3 TRBV13 NA CASSSGGAGTDTQYF TGTGCCAGCAGCTCCGGGGGGGCCGGAACAGATACGCAGTATTTT
NA TRBJ2-4 TRBV7-9 NA CASSLTAAQNIQYF TGTGCCAGCAGCTTAACGGCGGCGCAAAACATTCAGTACTTC
NA TRBJ2-2 TRBV12-3/TRBV12-4 NA CASYRAGELFF TGTGCCAGTTATCGGGCCGGGGAGCTGTTTTTT
NA TRBJ2-5 TRBV6-2/TRBV6-3 NA CASSRQETQYF TGTGCCAGCAGTCGACAAGAGACCCAGTACTTC
NA TRBJ1-5 TRBV15 NA CATGSAIDQPQHF TGTGCCACCGGAAGCGCGATCGATCAGCCCCAGCATTTT
NA TRBJ1-4 TRBV5-1 NA CASSPERGGMFF TGCGCCAGCAGCCCGGAACGGGGAGGGATGTTTTTT
NA TRBJ2-5 TRBV10-3 NA CAIRRDGETQYF TGTGCCATCAGGAGGGACGGGGAGACCCAGTACTTC
NA TRBJ1-4 TRBV2 NA CASSSLSAPGEKLFF TGTGCCAGCAGTTCACTCAGTGCCCCGGGTGAAAAACTGTTTTTT
NA TRBJ2-1 TRBV19 NA CASSPTGSNEQFF TGTGCCAGTAGTCCTACAGGGTCCAATGAGCAGTTCTTC
NA TRBJ1-1 TRBV7-2 NA CASSATQRLNTEAFF TGTGCCAGCAGCGCGACCCAGAGACTTAACACTGAAGCTTTCTTT
TRBD1 TRBJ2-1 TRBV9 once CASSVDPGGVYNEQFF TGTGCCAGCAGCGTAGATCCAGGGGGAGTGTACAATGAGCAGTTCTTC
TRBD2 TRBJ2-1 TRBV27 NA CASSSVIRRGVTYNEQFF TGTGCCAGCAGTAGTGTTATTAGGCGGGGGGTAACTTACAATGAGCAGTTCTTC
TRBD1 TRBJ1-4 TRBV7-9 NA CASSFRDRGEKLFF TGTGCCAGCAGCTTCAGGGACAGAGGAGAAAAACTGTTTTTT
NA TRBJ2-7 TRBV9 NA CASSVGTGGHYEQYF TGTGCCAGCAGCGTAGGTACGGGGGGACACTACGAGCAGTACTTC